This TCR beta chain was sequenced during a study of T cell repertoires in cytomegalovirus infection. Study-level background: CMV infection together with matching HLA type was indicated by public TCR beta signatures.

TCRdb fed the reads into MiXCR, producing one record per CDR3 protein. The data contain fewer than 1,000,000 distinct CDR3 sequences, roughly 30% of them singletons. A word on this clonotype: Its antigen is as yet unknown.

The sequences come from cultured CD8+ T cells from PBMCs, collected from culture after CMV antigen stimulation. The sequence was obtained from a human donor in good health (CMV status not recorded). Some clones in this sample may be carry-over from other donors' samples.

For the CDR3, the DNA is TGTGCCAGCAGGGACCCCGGGACAGACTACAATGAGCAGTTCTTC. Protein product: CASRDPGTDYNEQFF. The V call is TRBV2, the J call TRBJ2-1; 7 positions match TRBD1. Trimming at V came to 6 bases and at J to 3 bases, leaving 8 bases not matched to a gene. The CDR3 consists of 15 residues. The V gene's germline CDR1 is SNHLY and CDR2 FYNNEI.